This T cell receptor beta chain is drawn from a study of Ad26.COV2.S vaccination and SARS-CoV-2 variants. Study in general: Intramuscularly, Ad26.COV2.S was given either once or twice, 56 days apart.

Measured with immunoSEQ multiplex PCR; TCRdb has only the in-frame clones, and not every one. The sample holds about 350,000 clones, approximately 85% seen once. Findings of the study overall: Whether participants received vaccine or placebo, their non-spike TCR breadth was similar.

Treatment reported: around 19 received Ad26.COV2.S at low or high dose, single or two shots; a few received placebo; per-sample allocation not given. Day 63 following the first vaccine or placebo injection was when the samples were taken. This clone has just one count. What it binds is unknown. This CDR3 has 14 amino acids. In germline, CDR1 is LNHDA, CDR2 SQIVND (reference sequence). The V and J ends lost 2 bases and 7 bases respectively, with 14 bases between them. This receptor was taken from a person between 18 and 65 years old who received the Ad26.COV2.S COVID-19 vaccine or a placebo. The chain recombines TRBV19 with TRBJ1-2; no firm D call. The sequenced sample was peripheral blood, obtained in a trial of Ad26.COV2.S vaccine versus placebo. CDR3 nucleotides: TGTGCCAGTAGTATACGTACGCCGTTGAGTGGCTACACCTTC. It encodes CASSIRTPLSGYTF.